This entry features one T cell receptor (beta chain) sequence. Germline lookup yields CDR1 SNHLY and CDR2 FYNNEI. V was clipped by 4 bases and J by 8 bases; unmatched bases: 7. This CDR3 region has 15 residues. Using immunoSEQ multiplex PCR, the repertoire was profiled, and TCRdb retains in-frame clones only, with some absent. The repertoire includes 90,000 to 95,000 clones, 80% to 90% of them detected once, and roughly 4.9% sits in the top ten. These data belong to a study of OX40 agonist ivuxolimab in advanced cancers. Peripheral blood came from all dose cohorts at three timepoints. This receptor was taken from an adult with an advanced solid tumor such as melanoma, head and neck, liver or kidney cancer. The genes are TRBV2 and TRBJ1-4; 10 bases agree with TRBD1. The material was CD4+ or CD8+ T cells sorted from blood, obtained in a trial of the OX40 agonist ivuxolimab. CDR3 amino acids: CASSARDRGREKLFF. CDR3 DNA: TGTGCCAGCAGTGCTCGGGACAGGGGACGAGAAAAACTGTTTTTT.